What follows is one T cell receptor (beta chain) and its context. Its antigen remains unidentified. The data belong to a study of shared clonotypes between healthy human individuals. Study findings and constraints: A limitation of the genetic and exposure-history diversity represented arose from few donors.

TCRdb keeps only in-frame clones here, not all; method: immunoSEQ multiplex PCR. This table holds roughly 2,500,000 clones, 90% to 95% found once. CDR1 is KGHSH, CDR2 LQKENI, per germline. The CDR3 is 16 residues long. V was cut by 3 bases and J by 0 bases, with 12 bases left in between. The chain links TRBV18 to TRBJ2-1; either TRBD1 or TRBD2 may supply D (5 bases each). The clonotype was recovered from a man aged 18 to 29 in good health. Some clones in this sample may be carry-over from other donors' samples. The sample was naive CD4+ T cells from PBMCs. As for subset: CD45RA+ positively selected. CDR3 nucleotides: TGTGCCAGCTCACCCGGGACCAAGAGCTCCTACAATGAGCAGTTCTTC. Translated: CASSPGTKSSYNEQFF.